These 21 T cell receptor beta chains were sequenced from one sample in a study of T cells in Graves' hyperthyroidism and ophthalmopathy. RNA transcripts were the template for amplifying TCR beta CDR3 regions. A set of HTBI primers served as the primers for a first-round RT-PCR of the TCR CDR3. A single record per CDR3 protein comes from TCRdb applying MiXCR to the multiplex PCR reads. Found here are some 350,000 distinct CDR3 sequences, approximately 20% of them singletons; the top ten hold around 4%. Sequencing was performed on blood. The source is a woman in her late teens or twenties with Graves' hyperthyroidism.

The CDR3 DNA sequence: TGTGCCAGCAGCCTCACACAGGGGCCAAACGAGCAGTACTTC. Its protein is CASSLTQGPNEQYF. The V and J genes are TRBV7-9 and TRBJ2-7; 7 nucleotides align to TRBD1. Germline V gene data show CDR1 as SEHNR and CDR2 as FQNEAQ (reference sequence). V shed 5 bases, J shed 5 bases, and the junction held 9 bases outside the gene matches. The CDR3 has 14 residues.

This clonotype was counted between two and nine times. This CDR3 reads CASSAQGRGANVLTF. Here the CDR3 DNA reads TGTGCCAGTAGTGCACAGGGGAGAGGGGCCAACGTCCTGACTTTC. The rearrangement uses TRBV19 and TRBJ2-6, with TRBD1 identical over 7 bases. The junction had 5 bases not matched to a gene; V was cut back by 5 bases and J by 4 bases. The germline V gene encodes CDR1 LNHDA and CDR2 SQIVND (reference sequence). The CDR3 spans 15 residues.

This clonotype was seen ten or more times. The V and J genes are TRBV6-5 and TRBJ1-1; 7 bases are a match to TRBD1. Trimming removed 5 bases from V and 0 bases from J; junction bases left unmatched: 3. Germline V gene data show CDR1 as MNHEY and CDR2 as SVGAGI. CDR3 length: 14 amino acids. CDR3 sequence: CASSPQGMNTEAFF. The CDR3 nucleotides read TGTGCCAGCAGTCCACAGGGGATGAACACTGAAGCTTTCTTT.

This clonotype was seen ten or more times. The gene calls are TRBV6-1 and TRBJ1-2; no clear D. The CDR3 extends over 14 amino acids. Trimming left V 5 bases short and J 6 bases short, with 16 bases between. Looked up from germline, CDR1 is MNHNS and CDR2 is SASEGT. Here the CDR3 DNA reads TGTGCCAGCAGTATAGGGCGCGGAACACATGGCTACACCTTC. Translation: CASSIGRGTHGYTF.

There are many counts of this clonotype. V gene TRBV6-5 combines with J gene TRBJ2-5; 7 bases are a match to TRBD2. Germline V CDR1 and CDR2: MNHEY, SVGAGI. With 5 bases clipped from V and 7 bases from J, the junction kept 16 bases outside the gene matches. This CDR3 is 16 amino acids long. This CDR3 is CASSPYGRTSKRTQYF. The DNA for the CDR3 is TGTGCCAGCAGTCCCTACGGACGGACTAGTAAAAGGACCCAGTACTTC.

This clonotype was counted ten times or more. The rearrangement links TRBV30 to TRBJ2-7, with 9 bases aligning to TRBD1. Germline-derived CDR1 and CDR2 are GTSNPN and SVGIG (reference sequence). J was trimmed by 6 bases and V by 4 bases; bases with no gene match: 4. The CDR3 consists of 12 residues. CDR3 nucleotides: TGTGCCTGGATGGTGACAGGGGGCGAGCAGTACTTC. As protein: CAWMVTGGEQYF.

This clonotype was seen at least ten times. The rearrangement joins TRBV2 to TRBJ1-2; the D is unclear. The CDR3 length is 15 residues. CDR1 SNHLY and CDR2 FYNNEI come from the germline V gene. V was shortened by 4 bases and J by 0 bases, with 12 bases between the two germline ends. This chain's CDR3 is CASSARADANYGYTF. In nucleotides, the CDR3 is TGTGCCAGCAGTGCGAGGGCAGATGCTAACTATGGCTACACCTTC.

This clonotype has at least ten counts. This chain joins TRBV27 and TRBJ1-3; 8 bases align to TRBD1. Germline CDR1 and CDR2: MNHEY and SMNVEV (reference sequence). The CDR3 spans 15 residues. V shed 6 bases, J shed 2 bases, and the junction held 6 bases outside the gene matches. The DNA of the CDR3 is TGTGCCAGCAGCGACACAGGGGGGACTGGAAACACCATATATTTT. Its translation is CASSDTGGTGNTIYF.

The CDR3 sequence is CASSSRDRTGETQYF. DNA for the CDR3: TGTGCCAGCAGCTCCCGGGACAGGACCGGAGAGACCCAGTACTTC. This rearrangement joins TRBV6-1 to TRBJ2-5, with 8 bases aligning to TRBD1. V trimming: 6 bases; J trimming: 4 bases; junction bases outside the gene matches: 10. This CDR3 has 15 residues. Germline values: CDR1 MNHNS, CDR2 SASEGT.

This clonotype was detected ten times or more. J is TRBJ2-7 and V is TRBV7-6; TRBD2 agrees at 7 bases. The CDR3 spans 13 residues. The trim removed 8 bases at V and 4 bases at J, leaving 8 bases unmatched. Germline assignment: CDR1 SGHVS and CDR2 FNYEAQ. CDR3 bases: TGTGCCAGCGGGCGGGGGAAGCGGTACGAGCAGTACTTC. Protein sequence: CASGRGKRYEQYF.

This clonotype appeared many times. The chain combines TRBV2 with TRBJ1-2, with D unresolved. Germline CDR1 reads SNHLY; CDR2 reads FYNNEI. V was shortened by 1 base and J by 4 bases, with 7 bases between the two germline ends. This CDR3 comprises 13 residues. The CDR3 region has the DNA TGTGCCAGCAGTGAAGGACACGGCTATGGCTACACCTTC. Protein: CASSEGHGYGYTF. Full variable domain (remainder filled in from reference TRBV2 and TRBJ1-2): EPEVTQTPSHQVTQMGQEVILRCVPISNHLYFYWYRQILGQKVEFLVSFYNNEISEKSEIFDDQFSVERPDGSNFTLKIRSTKLEDSAMYFCASSEGHGYGYTFGSGTRLTVV.

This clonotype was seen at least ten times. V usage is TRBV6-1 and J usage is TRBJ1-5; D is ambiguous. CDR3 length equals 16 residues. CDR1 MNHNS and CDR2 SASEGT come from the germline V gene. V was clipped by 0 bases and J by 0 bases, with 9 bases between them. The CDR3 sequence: CASSEAGSFSNQPQHF. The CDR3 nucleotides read TGTGCCAGCAGTGAAGCGGGATCGTTTAGCAATCAGCCCCAGCATTTT.

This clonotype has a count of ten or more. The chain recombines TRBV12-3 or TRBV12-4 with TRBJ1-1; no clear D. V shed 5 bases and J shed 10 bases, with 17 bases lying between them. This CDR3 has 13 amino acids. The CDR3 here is CASSLREAGVAFF. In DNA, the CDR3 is TGTGCCAGCAGTCTAAGGGAGGCTGGGGTAGCTTTCTTT.

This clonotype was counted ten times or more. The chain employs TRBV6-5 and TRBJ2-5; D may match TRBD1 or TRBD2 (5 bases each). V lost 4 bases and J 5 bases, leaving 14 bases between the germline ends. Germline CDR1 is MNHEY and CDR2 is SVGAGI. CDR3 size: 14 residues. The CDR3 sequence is CASSSVGAGETQYF. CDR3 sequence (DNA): TGTGCCAGCAGTTCGGTCGGGGCAGGGGAGACCCAGTACTTC.

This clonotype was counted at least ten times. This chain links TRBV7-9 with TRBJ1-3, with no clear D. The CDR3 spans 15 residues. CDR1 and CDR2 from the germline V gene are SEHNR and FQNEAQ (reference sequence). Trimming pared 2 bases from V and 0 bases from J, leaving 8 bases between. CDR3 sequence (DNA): TGTGCCAGCAGCTTAAAGGCAGCCTCTGGAAACACCATATATTTT. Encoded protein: CASSLKAASGNTIYF.

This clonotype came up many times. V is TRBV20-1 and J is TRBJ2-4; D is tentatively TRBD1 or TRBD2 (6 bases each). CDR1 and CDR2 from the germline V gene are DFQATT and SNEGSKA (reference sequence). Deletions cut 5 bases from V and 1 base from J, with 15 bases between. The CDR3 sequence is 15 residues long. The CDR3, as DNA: TGCAGTGCTCCGAGGGGGGTGGAGGCCAAAAACATTCAGTACTTC. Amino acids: CSAPRGVEAKNIQYF.

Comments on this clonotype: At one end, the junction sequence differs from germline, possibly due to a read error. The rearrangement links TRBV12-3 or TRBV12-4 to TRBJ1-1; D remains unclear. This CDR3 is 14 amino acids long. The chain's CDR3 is CASTTPCLYTDAFF. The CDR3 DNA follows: TGTGCCAGCACCACCCCGTGCTTGTACACTGATGCTTTCTTT.

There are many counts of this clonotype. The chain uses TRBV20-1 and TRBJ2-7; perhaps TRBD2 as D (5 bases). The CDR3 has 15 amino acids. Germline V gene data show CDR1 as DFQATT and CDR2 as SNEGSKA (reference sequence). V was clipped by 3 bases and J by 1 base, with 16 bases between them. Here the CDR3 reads CSARDWTDSSYEQYF. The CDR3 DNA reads TGCAGTGCTAGGGATTGGACTGACTCATCCTACGAGCAGTACTTC.

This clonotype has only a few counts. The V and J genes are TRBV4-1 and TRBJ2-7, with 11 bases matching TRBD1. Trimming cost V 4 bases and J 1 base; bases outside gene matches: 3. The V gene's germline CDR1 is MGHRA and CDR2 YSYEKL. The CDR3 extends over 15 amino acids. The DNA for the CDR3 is TGCGCCAGCAGCCCCCGGGACAGGGGGTCCTACGAGCAGTACTTC. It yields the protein CASSPRDRGSYEQYF.

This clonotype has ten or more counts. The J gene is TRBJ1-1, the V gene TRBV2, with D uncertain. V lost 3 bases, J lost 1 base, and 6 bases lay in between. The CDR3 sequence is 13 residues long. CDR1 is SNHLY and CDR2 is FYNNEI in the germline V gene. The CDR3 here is CASSDPSNTEAFF. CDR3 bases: TGTGCCAGCAGTGACCCATCGAACACTGAAGCTTTCTTT.

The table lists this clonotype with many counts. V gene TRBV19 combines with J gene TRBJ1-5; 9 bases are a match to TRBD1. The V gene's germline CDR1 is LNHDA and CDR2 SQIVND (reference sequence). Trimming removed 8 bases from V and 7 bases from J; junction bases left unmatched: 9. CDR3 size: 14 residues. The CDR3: CASAEGTGSQPQHF. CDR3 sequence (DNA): TGTGCCAGTGCGGAGGGGACAGGGTCGCAGCCCCAGCATTTT.